Here is one TCR beta chain with its context. This clone was picked up a small number of times. No cognate antigen has been identified for it. There are no base qualities to consult, and no much larger clone falls within one base. The sample is drawn from a study of blood T cell repertoires in COVID-19 (dated by TCRdb to about 2020). Background on the whole study: Collaborator samples came from the United States, Italy and Spain and covered acute and convalescent phases of COVID-19. The prospective study material was composed of cDNA or gDNA derived from T cells, B-cell-depleted T cells, or PBMCs. Subjects who had been exposed to COVID-19, were actively infected with it, or had recovered from it provided the deeply sampled blood TCRbeta repertoires that made up the dataset. A freely available public database, intended as a resource for researchers studying the immune response to SARS-CoV-2, is where the repertoires were released. Samples came from the ongoing ImmuneRACE study (first 160 participants) plus 1,254 subjects from 6 global collaborators. Sample metadata almost always included a de-identified subject ID, COVID-19 status, age in years and sex. Where available, HLA class I and class II types were obtained from metadata supplied by the sample provider rather than from assay-based typing. Points the paper makes about the study in general: The quantity of clinical and demographic metadata differed by source and by participant and was supplied without curation.

TCRbeta CDR3 regions were amplified from genomic DNA using the immunoSEQ Assay, a bias-controlled multiplex PCR. As for how the authors treated the data: The number of nucleated cells in each sample was estimated by amplification of reference gene primers within the assay. To quantify the absolute abundance of each unique TCRbeta CDR3 rearrangement, sequence reads were collapsed and filtered. For each sample, productive Simpson clonality was calculated by taking the square root of Simpson's diversity index across productive rearrangements. TCRdb took over this immuneACCESS table, retaining in-frame rearrangements with V and J assigned. Such tables are incomplete; in checked studies, under half of the missing clones stem from an unresolved V gene, and the remainder is unexplained. V and J calls and clone size come straight from that table; D and trimming were deduced from the DNA. The sample has fewer than 300,000 clones on record, 82% of them singletons. Of the sample, roughly 3% falls within the top ten clones.

From cysteine to phenylalanine, the CDR3 is 15 amino acids long. Kept here is only the CDR3 DNA, which spans 45 bases and is read in frame from base 1. The germline V gene specifies LGHNA as CDR1 and YNFKEQ as CDR2. After removal of 1 base from V and 2 bases from J, the junction retains 5 bases not matched to a gene. Collaborating institutions collected whole blood in K2EDTA tubes following their own protocols. For TCRbeta analysis, collaborator samples were shipped as frozen whole blood, as isolated PBMCs, or as DNA extracted from either sample type. The sequenced material came from peripheral blood. The sequence derives from a woman aged 18-35 years with acute or convalescent COVID-19. The chain joins TRBV4-2 to TRBJ2-7; a stretch of 7 junction bases matches TRBD1. The CDR3 reads as follows: CASSQAPDRPYEQYF. The DNA sequence is TGTGCCAGCAGCCAAGCTCCGGACAGGCCCTACGAGCAGTACTTC.